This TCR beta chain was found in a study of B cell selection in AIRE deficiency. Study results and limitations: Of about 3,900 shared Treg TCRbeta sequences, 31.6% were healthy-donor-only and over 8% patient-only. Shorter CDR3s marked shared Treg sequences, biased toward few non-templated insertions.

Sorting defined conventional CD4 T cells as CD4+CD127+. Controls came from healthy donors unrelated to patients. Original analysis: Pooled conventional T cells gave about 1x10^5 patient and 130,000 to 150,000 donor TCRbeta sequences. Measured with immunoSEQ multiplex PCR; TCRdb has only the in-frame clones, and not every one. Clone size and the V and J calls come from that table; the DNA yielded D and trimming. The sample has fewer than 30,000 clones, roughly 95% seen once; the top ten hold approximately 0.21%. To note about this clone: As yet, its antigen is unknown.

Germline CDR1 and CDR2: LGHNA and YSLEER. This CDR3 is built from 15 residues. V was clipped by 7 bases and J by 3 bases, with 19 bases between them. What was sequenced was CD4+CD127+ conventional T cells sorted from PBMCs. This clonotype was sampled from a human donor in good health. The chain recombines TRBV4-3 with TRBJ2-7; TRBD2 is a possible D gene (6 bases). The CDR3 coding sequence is TGCGCCAGCACCCCATCGGGGGTAGTTGGCTACGAGCAGTACTTC. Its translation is CASTPSGVVGYEQYF.